The entry below gives a single TCR beta chain sequence along with its context. Conventional CD4 T cells were sorted as CD4+CD127+ cells. The data belong to a study of B cell selection in AIRE deficiency. Measured with immunoSEQ multiplex PCR; TCRdb has only the in-frame clones, and not every one. The data hold roughly 25,000 clones, with 95% observed a single time. V was pared by 5 bases and J by 6 bases, with 12 bases between. Germline values: CDR1 SGHAT, CDR2 FQNNGV. The length of the CDR3 is 13 residues. Sample: CD4+CD127+ conventional T cells sorted from PBMCs. This chain uses TRBV11-2 with TRBJ2-3; a possible D gene is TRBD2 (6 bases). The origin of this receptor is a human donor in good health. The CDR3 bases are TGTGCCAGCAGCCGAATCCGGGAGGATACGCAGTATTTT. Translating it yields CASSRIREDTQYF.